This T cell receptor beta chain came from a study of blood T cell repertoires in COVID-19. Germline CDR1 and CDR2: SGHRS and YFSETQ. This CDR3 is 17 amino acids long. Between the trimmed V and J ends, which lost 4 bases and 0 bases, there was a span of 17 bases. Enrolled during active infection, Seattle patients were then followed longitudinally. Per the original methods: Reference gene primer amplification in the assay estimated nucleated cell counts. This table comes from immunoSEQ multiplex PCR, and its TCRdb copy is limited to in-frame clones, with some not included. Clonal size and the V and J genes are those of that table, whereas D and trimming came from the DNA. The repertoire holds a few hundred thousand clones, 90% seen once, with around 1.9% in the top ten.

The sequenced sample was peripheral blood. The chain combines TRBV5-1 with TRBJ1-3, with no clear D. This sequence originates from a woman aged 60-75 years with COVID-19, enrolled during active disease. The CDR3 sequence is CASSPEGRLFSGNTIYF. The DNA for the CDR3 is TGCGCCAGCAGCCCGGAGGGCAGACTTTTCTCTGGAAACACCATATATTTT.